This T cell receptor (beta chain) was observed in a study of CD8+CD57+ T cells in acquired aplastic anemia. Template material for TCR beta VDJ and CDR3 profiling consisted of genomic DNA. TCRdb re-called the reads through MiXCR, storing one row per CDR3 protein. The data hold roughly 290,000 distinct CDR3 sequences, with roughly 53% observed a single time. The CDR3 runs to 14 residues. V shed 5 bases and J 3 bases; nucleotides not matched to a gene: 6. The germline V gene has CDR1 SGHVS and CDR2 FNYEAQ. Sequencing was done on patients that had shown CD8+CD57+ cell expansion by flow cytometry. The diagnosis in all patients was severe acquired aplastic anemia. This clonotype was observed a handful of times.

The chain employs TRBV7-6 and TRBJ2-7; 8 bases match TRBD1. The receptor's source is a human donor with aplastic anemia. Sequenced input: sorted CD4+, CD8+, or CD8+CD57+ T cells (not recorded which) from PBMCs. CDR3 sequence reads: CASSVGQGLYEQYF. Here the CDR3 DNA reads TGTGCCAGCAGCGTAGGACAGGGCCTCTACGAGCAGTACTTC.